This entry lists 10 T cell receptor beta chains sequenced from one sample in a study of blood T cell repertoires in COVID-19. Measured with immunoSEQ multiplex PCR; TCRdb has only the in-frame clones, and not every one. This sample has 250,000 to 350,000 clones, with approximately 83% found just once. The material sequenced was PBMCs or T cells enriched from blood (not recorded which). These TCRs come from a woman aged 25-40 years who had recovered from COVID-19.

V is TRBV11-2 and J is TRBJ1-4; D possibly corresponds to TRBD1 (6 bases). Trimming shortened V by 2 bases and J by 4 bases, and 11 bases separated the two germline ends. The CDR3 is 15 residues long. From germline, CDR1 is SGHAT and CDR2 FQNNGV. The CDR3 loop is CASSLQQGRNEKLFF. The CDR3 nucleotides are TGTGCCAGCAGCTTACAACAGGGCCGTAATGAAAAACTGTTTTTT.

In DNA form, the CDR3 reads TGTGCCAGCAGCGCCTGGGCAAACACTGAAGCTTTCTTT. Encoded protein: CASSAWANTEAFF. This chain joins TRBV27 and TRBJ1-1, with D unclear. The germline V and J ends were trimmed by 6 bases and 2 bases, with 10 bases remaining between them. CDR3 size: 13 residues. CDR1 and CDR2 from the germline V gene are MNHEY and SMNVEV (reference sequence).

The chain uses TRBV19 and TRBJ1-2; TRBD1 agrees at 10 bases. Germline CDR1 reads LNHDA; CDR2 reads SQIVND (reference sequence). This CDR3 has 15 residues. Unmatched junction bases numbered 7, after V lost 3 bases and J lost 6 bases. The CDR3 bases are TGTGCCAGTAGTATTAACCCGACAGGGGGCAATGGCTACACCTTC. Residues: CASSINPTGGNGYTF.

On this clone: The same CDR3 is also encoded by other DNA sequences in this sample. This chain links TRBV6-1 with TRBJ2-3; 7 bases line up with TRBD2. V lost 1 base to trimming and J lost 4 bases; unmatched junction nucleotides: 5. Germline lookup yields CDR1 MNHNS and CDR2 SASEGT. The CDR3 length is 15 residues. The CDR3 DNA reads as TGTGCCAGCAGTGAAGAAGCGGGGTGGGCAGATACGCAGTATTTT. It encodes CASSEEAGWADTQYF.

The chain employs TRBV19 and TRBJ2-7; 14 bases fit TRBD2. CDR3 length equals 16 residues. J was trimmed by 3 bases and V by 3 bases; bases with no gene match: 4. Germline loops: CDR1 LNHDA, CDR2 SQIVND (reference sequence). The CDR3 DNA follows: TGTGCCAGTAGTATTGGTGGGACTAGCGGGGGCTACGAGCAGTACTTC. Translated: CASSIGGTSGGYEQYF.

J is TRBJ2-1 and V is TRBV4-2, with 7 bases matching TRBD2. The CDR3 covers 18 residues. The trim removed 1 base at V and 5 bases at J, leaving 14 bases unmatched. Germline CDR1 and CDR2: LGHNA and YNFKEQ. The CDR3 reads CASSQAYANRRENNEQFF. DNA of the CDR3: TGTGCCAGCAGCCAAGCGTACGCAAATCGGCGGGAGAACAATGAGCAGTTCTTC.

This chain uses TRBV6-2 or TRBV6-3 with TRBJ2-6; D gene unclear. This CDR3 has 14 amino acids. V lost 0 bases, J lost 5 bases, and 5 bases lay in between. Looked up from germline, CDR1 is MNHEY and CDR2 is SVGEGT. CDR3 region: CASSYSFRANVLTF. The CDR3, as DNA: TGTGCCAGCAGTTACTCTTTTAGGGCCAACGTCCTGACTTTC.

V usage is TRBV19 and J usage is TRBJ1-1; a possible D gene is TRBD1 (5 bases). Germline V lookup: CDR1 LNHDA, CDR2 SQIVND (reference sequence). This CDR3 is 14 amino acids long. Trimming cost V 5 bases and J 6 bases, with 16 bases left between them. CDR3 protein: CASSARRGGAEAFF. The DNA of the CDR3 is TGTGCCAGTAGTGCGAGGCGGGGGGGAGCTGAAGCTTTCTTT.

This rearrangement joins TRBV7-9 to TRBJ2-7, with TRBD2 matching 7 bases. Germline CDR1 reads SEHNR; CDR2 reads FQNEAQ (reference sequence). J was trimmed by 2 bases and V by 4 bases; bases with no gene match: 5. There are 14 residues in the CDR3. The CDR3: CASSSGLVTYEQYF. The DNA of the CDR3 is TGTGCCAGCAGCTCAGGACTAGTCACCTACGAGCAGTACTTC.

The chain employs TRBV3-1 (or the pseudogene TRBV3-2) and TRBJ2-1; 9 nucleotides agree with TRBD1. This CDR3 is 14 amino acids long. CDR1 and CDR2 (germline): LGHDT, YNNKEL (reference sequence). V dropped 4 bases and J dropped 6; count of bases not matched to a gene: 4. The CDR3 here is CASSPGTGFNEQFF. DNA for the CDR3: TGTGCCAGCAGCCCCGGGACAGGGTTCAATGAGCAGTTCTTC.